This T cell receptor beta chain was observed in a study of tumor-infiltrating lymphocytes in primary liver carcinoma. About the research overall: Tumors, staged T1-T3 N0M0, spanned roughly 4 to 10 cm.

Germline V lookup: CDR1 SGDLS, CDR2 YYNGEE. This CDR3 spans 13 amino acids. Co-extraction of RNA and DNA was performed on about 20-32 mg of unsorted bulk tissue. Findings of the study overall: Representation across all five tumor regions was limited to only about 7-24% of top clones.

This clonotype was counted once. Its antigen is not known. Mismatch with germline at one junction end may stem from a read error. From around 530 ng of total RNA, TCR beta-specific cDNA was reverse-transcribed using a constant-region primer. Each TCR beta library was derived from three nested multiplex PCR rounds that employed slightly modified ARM-PCR. A C-beta reverse primer and TRBV1-TRBV30 forward primers served in each of the first two PCR rounds, at 9 to 11 cycles apiece. Via MiXCR, TCRdb re-called the multiplex PCR reads, giving one row per CDR3 protein. The data show about 20,000 distinct CDR3 sequences, roughly 80% seen once.

The J gene is TRBJ1-1, the V gene TRBV9; D gene ambiguous. The source is a woman younger than 45 with primary liver carcinoma and hepatitis B virus infection. The sample comprised liver tumor tissue from sampling region 4. Subset of the sample: tumor region T4, right-lateral pole. CDR3 in DNA: TGTGACAGCAGCGACGGAAATAAGGCTGAAACTTTCTTT. It is translated as CDSSDGNKAETFF.